This T cell receptor beta chain came from a study of T cells in Graves' hyperthyroidism and ophthalmopathy. The sample holds many counts of this clonotype. This CDR3 is 13 amino acids long. Germline V lookup: CDR1 SQVTM, CDR2 ANQGSEA. V lost 7 bases to trimming and J lost 5 bases; unmatched junction nucleotides: 10. Amplification targeted TCR beta CDR3 regions from RNA transcripts. With the HTBI primer set, the TCR CDR3 went through a first round of RT-PCR. TCRdb re-derived calls from the multiplex PCR reads in MiXCR, one entry per CDR3 protein. Of approximately 380,000 distinct CDR3 sequences in the sample, around 15% are singletons; the top ten hold 25% to 30%.

The sequence was collected from a man aged 45-65 years with Graves' ophthalmopathy. Material for sequencing was blood. The chain couples TRBV29-1 to TRBJ2-5, with 7 positions matching TRBD1. CDR3 sequence reads: CSAETGLGETQYF. The CDR3 nucleotides read TGCAGCGCCGAGACAGGGCTGGGGGAGACCCAGTACTTC.